The T cell receptor (beta chain) described here comes from a study of blood T cell repertoires in COVID-19 (dated by TCRdb to 2019 to 2021). Background for the entire study: Samples covering the acute and convalescent phases of COVID-19 were provided by collaborators in the United States, Italy and Spain. The material from the prospective study consisted of cDNA or gDNA derived from T cells, B-cell-depleted T cells, or PBMCs. The dataset comprised deeply sampled blood TCRbeta repertoires from subjects exposed to, actively infected with, or recovered from COVID-19. The repertoires were released in a freely available public database intended as a resource for research on the immune response to SARS-CoV-2. The samples were drawn from two sources: the first 160 participants of the ongoing ImmuneRACE study, and some 1,300 subjects contributed by 6 global collaborators. A de-identified subject ID, COVID-19 status, age in years and sex were almost always included in the sample metadata. HLA class I and class II types, where available, came from metadata supplied by the sample provider rather than from assay-based typing. The study at large found these results: The amount of clinical and demographic metadata varied by source and participant and was provided uncurated.

Per the germline V gene, LGHNT is the CDR1 and FRNRAP is the CDR2. V and J are trimmed by 6 bases and 5 bases, and the gene matches miss 14 bases of the junction. Counted from cysteine to phenylalanine, this CDR3 has 16 amino acids. Just CDR3 DNA is preserved here, 48 bases in frame from base 1. As concerns this clone: Its specific antigen is unknown. No clone much larger than this one lies a single base away; base qualities are absent.

Participants in the prospective study were aged roughly 18 to 100 years, lived in over 20 United States geographic areas, and enrolled through a virtual design. To assign participants to cohorts, the prospective study relied on clinical history that participants themselves reported in a screening survey and a study questionnaire. Each participant in the prospective study had whole blood, serum and a nasopharyngeal or oropharyngeal swab collected by mobile phlebotomists. Over a roughly 2-month period, participants in the prospective study had the option of providing additional blood draws and questionnaires. Blood samples from the prospective study were shipped frozen or at room temperature prior to DNA extraction. TCRbeta CDR3 regions were amplified from genomic DNA by means of the immunoSEQ Assay, a bias-controlled multiplex PCR. As for the authors' bioinformatics: Nucleated cell counts per sample were estimated from amplification of reference gene primers within the assay. To quantify the absolute abundance of each unique TCRbeta CDR3 rearrangement, sequence reads were collapsed and filtered. For each sample, productive Simpson clonality was calculated as the square root of Simpson's diversity index over productive rearrangements. The clones in this table, taken by TCRdb from immuneACCESS, are in-frame only. Not every clone is retained; where verified, under half of the shortfall comes from an unresolved V gene, and the cause of the rest is unknown. V and J calls and clone size are as listed in that table; D and trimming were resolved from the DNA. A total of roughly 240,000 clones appear in this sample, approximately 85% of them only once. The ten largest clones capture approximately 9.6% of the sample.

The TCR comes from a woman in her fifties or sixties with acute COVID-19. The chain is made from TRBV12-5 and TRBJ2-5; a stretch of 8 junction bases matches TRBD1. The sample consisted of PBMCs or T cells enriched from blood (not recorded which). The CDR3 has the sequence CASGLGTQGAGETQYF. Here is the DNA: TGTGCTAGTGGCCTTGGTACTCAGGGGGCAGGGGAGACCCAGTACTTC.